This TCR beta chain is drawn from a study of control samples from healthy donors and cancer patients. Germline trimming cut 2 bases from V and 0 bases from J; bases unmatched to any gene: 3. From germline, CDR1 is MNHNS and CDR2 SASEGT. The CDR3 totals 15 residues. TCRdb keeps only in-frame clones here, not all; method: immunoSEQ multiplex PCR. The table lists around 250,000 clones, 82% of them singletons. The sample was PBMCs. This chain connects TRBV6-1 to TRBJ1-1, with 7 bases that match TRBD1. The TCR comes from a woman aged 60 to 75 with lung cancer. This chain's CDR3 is CASSEQGGLNTEAFF. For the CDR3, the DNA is TGTGCCAGCAGTGAACAGGGGGGCTTGAACACTGAAGCTTTCTTT.